These T cell receptor beta chains were read from a single sample in a study of blood T cells in healthy people across ages. TCRdb reanalysed the 5' RACE reads using MiXCR and keeps one entry per CDR3 protein. The repertoire holds about 680,000 distinct CDR3 sequences, with 49% as singletons. Source material: blood. All receptors come from a woman aged 55 to 70 in good health. The CDR3 runs from the conserved cysteine through the conserved F or W. Clone sizes are given selectively: once, few, many, or a class where the clone is expanded.

V	J	length	size	CDR3
TRBV27	TRBJ1-5	13	few	CASSDGGHRPQHF
TRBV10-3	TRBJ1-6	15	NA	CAISESRTDNSPLHF
TRBV24-1	TRBJ2-6	17	NA	CATSDSFDSSGANVLTF
TRBV11-2	TRBJ2-1	22	NA	CASSLRVGTSGRALSSYNEQFF
TRBV29-1	TRBJ2-1	15	NA	CSVDGGSGKPGEQFF
TRBV20-1	TRBJ2-7	13	NA	CSARALASYEQYF
TRBV7-6	NA	16	NA	CASSSGQGYAPYEQYF
TRBV20-1	TRBJ2-4	13	NA	CSARDVAKNFQYF
TRBV20-1	TRBJ2-5	15	NA	CSADPVQGVKETQYF
TRBV9	TRBJ1-2	16	NA	CASSVGGWRGNYGYTF
TRBV20-1	TRBJ1-4	13	NA	CSAGGQGWEKLFF
TRBV20-1	TRBJ1-4	13	NA	CSAPGQGNEKLFF
TRBV6-1	TRBJ2-5	16	many	CASSEQRTGGWETQYF
TRBV18	TRBJ2-1	14	once	CASSQGDSYNEQFF
TRBV18	TRBJ2-1	16	NA	CASSPPSGGTYNEQFF
TRBV20-1	TRBJ2-1	15	NA	CSARDQRKGYNEQFF
TRBV9	TRBJ1-2	13	few	CASSLGPLNGYTF
TRBV9	TRBJ2-5	14	few	CASSVGLDNNEQYF
TRBV29-1	TRBJ2-5	15	many	CSVEGGSSGGGTQYF
TRBV2	TRBJ1-2	15	NA	CASSEAGREARRDTF
TRBV5-1	TRBJ2-7	15	NA	CASSLVGGREYEQYF
TRBV20-1	TRBJ1-4	14	few	CSASQGGANEKLFF
TRBV20-1	TRBJ2-5	14	NA	CSACRDSHQETQYF
TRBV5-1	TRBJ2-3	15	NA	CASSFQGGGTDTQYF
TRBV7-2	TRBJ2-3	13	NA	CASSPRQDVPQYF
TRBV4-2	TRBJ1-4	14	NA	CASTRATGNEKLFF
TRBV18	TRBJ2-7	13	NA	CASSTQATYEQYF
TRBV20-1	TRBJ2-7	14	NA	CSARVGTGNGEQYF
TRBV20-1	TRBJ2-7	13	few	CSAKDTVAVEQYF
TRBV7-2	TRBJ1-1	14	NA	CASSLGPPPQPAFF
TRBV2	TRBJ1-6	13	many	CASRSMSNSPLHF
TRBV20-1	TRBJ2-5	15	few	CSTTARTGGQETQYF
TRBV27	TRBJ1-4	15	few	CASSARTGGDEKLFF
TRBV12-3/TRBV12-4	TRBJ2-3	15	few	CASSLSALGTDTQYF
TRBV7-2	TRBJ2-7	14	NA	CASSLGKDSYEQYF
TRBV20-1	TRBJ2-4	15	NA	CSARIAGGDGNIQYF
TRBV7-9	TRBJ1-6	18	few	CASSLWGRDRAVNSPLHF
TRBV20-1	TRBJ2-1	16	few	CSARNPGLAGVNEQFF
TRBV28	TRBJ2-7	15	NA	CASSLTGQRSYKQYF
TRBV12-3/TRBV12-4	TRBJ2-5	13	NA	CASSFFPQETQYF
TRBV20-1	TRBJ2-7	14	NA	CSASPLLVNYEQYF
TRBV7-9	TRBJ2-7	15	few	CASSPINTRTYEQYF
TRBV3-1	TRBJ2-2	17	NA	CASSQDPAGVSTGELFF
TRBV28	TRBJ1-2	14	NA	CASSFSQYPYGYTF
TRBV12-3/TRBV12-4	TRBJ1-5	15	few	CASSPDRGVGQPQHF
TRBV11-1	TRBJ2-3	22	NA	CASSLNSGGPGTSGRYPDTQYF
TRBV10-3	TRBJ2-6	17	NA	CAIGEQGARSGANVLTF
TRBV20-1	TRBJ1-5	12	NA	CSGGFANQPQHF